The 15 T cell receptor beta chains given below trace back to one sample, sequenced in a study of cytomegalovirus exposure and HLA in healthy donors. PCR was performed using 60 Vbeta and 13 Jbeta primers. TCRdb's table, derived via immunoSEQ multiplex PCR, lists solely in-frame clones and lacks some. The sample has under 200,000 clones; 70% to 85% are singletons. The specimen was PBMCs. These receptor sequences come from a middle-aged man in good health and CMV-seropositive.

The chain employs TRBV7-9 and TRBJ2-7; 10 bases line up with TRBD1. Germline V gene lookup returns CDR1 SEHNR and CDR2 FQNEAQ (reference sequence). The CDR3 is 15 residues long. V dropped 5 bases and J dropped 3; count of bases not matched to a gene: 7. As DNA, the CDR3 is TGTGCCAGCAGCGTAAGCGGGACAGGGGTCTACGAGCAGTACTTC. Its protein product is CASSVSGTGVYEQYF. The entire variable domain, with the rest obtained from reference TRBV7-9 and TRBJ2-7, is as follows: DTGVSQNPRHKITKRGQNVTFRCDPISEHNRLYWYRQTLGQGPEFLTYFQNEAQLEKSRLLSDRFSAERPKGSFSTLEIQRTEQGDSAMYLCASSVSGTGVYEQYFGPGTRLTVT.

This clone came up once. The CDR3 DNA follows: TGTGCCAGCAGCTCGAAAACTACGCAGAATGAAAAACTGTTTTTT. It translates to CASSSKTTQNEKLFF. This chain uses TRBV7-6 with TRBJ1-4; no clear D gene. CDR3 size: 15 residues. Germline CDR1 and CDR2: SGHVS and FNYEAQ. The germline V and J ends were trimmed by 4 bases and 5 bases, with 14 bases remaining between them.

The V call is TRBV9, the J call TRBJ1-6; D uncertain. Germline loops: CDR1 SGDLS, CDR2 YYNGEE. The CDR3 consists of 15 residues. The V gene lost 0 bases and the J gene lost 6 bases, with 10 bases spanning the gap. The CDR3 bases are TGTGCCAGCAGCGTAGGAGGCAGCCCTAATTCACCCCTCCACTTT. It translates to CASSVGGSPNSPLHF.

V usage is TRBV2 and J usage is TRBJ2-1; the match to TRBD2 covers 9 bases. V dropped 8 bases and J dropped 2; count of bases not matched to a gene: 10. CDR3 size: 16 residues. Germline loops: CDR1 SNHLY, CDR2 FYNNEI. The CDR3 here is CASHWPGLATYNEQFF. The DNA for the CDR3 is TGTGCCAGCCATTGGCCCGGACTAGCGACCTACAATGAGCAGTTCTTC.

V and J are TRBV5-1 and TRBJ2-7, with D possibly TRBD1 on 6 matching bases. The CDR3 loop spans 13 amino acids. Germline-derived CDR1 and CDR2 are SGHRS and YFSETQ. V gave up 1 base and J gave up 3 bases, with 8 bases separating them. CDR3: CASSLSQGYEQYF. Written as DNA, the CDR3 is TGCGCCAGCAGCTTGTCACAGGGCTACGAGCAGTACTTC.

The rearrangement links TRBV19 to TRBJ2-2, with 10 bases identical to TRBD2. CDR3 length equals 17 residues. J gave up 2 bases and V 5 bases, and 8 bases lay outside the gene matches. CDR1 and CDR2 (germline): LNHDA, SQIVND (reference sequence). The CDR3 DNA follows: TGTGCCAGTAGTCGGGGGCTAGCGGGGGCCAACACCGGGGAGCTGTTTTTT. Residues: CASSRGLAGANTGELFF. Full variable domain (rest looked up from reference TRBV19 and TRBJ2-2): DGGITQSPKYLFRKEGQNVTLSCEQNLNHDAMYWYRQDPGQGLRLIYYSQIVNDFQKGDIAEGYSVSREKKESFPLTVTSAQKNPTAFYLCASSRGLAGANTGELFFGEGSRLTVL.

This chain uses TRBV28 with TRBJ1-3, with 10 bases aligning to TRBD1. The CDR3 has 17 residues. V gave up 2 bases and J gave up 0 bases; unmatched junction bases: 4. From germline, CDR1 is MDHEN and CDR2 SYDVKM. In DNA form, the CDR3 reads TGTGCCAGCAGTTTAGGTGGACAGGGGGGCTCTGGAAACACCATATATTTT. Protein product: CASSLGGQGGSGNTIYF.

V and J are TRBV10-2 and TRBJ1-3; D gene ambiguous. CDR1 and CDR2 (germline): WSHSY, SAAADI. This CDR3 spans 15 amino acids. Trimming removed 4 bases from V and 0 bases from J, with 10 bases in between. The CDR3 here is CASSGAANSGNTIYF. The CDR3 DNA sequence: TGCGCCAGCAGTGGGGCAGCAAACTCTGGAAACACCATATATTTT.

J is TRBJ2-7 and V is TRBV6-5, with D perhaps matching TRBD2 (5 bases). The CDR3 loop spans 14 amino acids. The germline gives CDR1 MNHEY, CDR2 SVGAGI. V lost 2 bases, J lost 2 bases, and 10 bases lay in between. The CDR3 bases are TGTGCCAGCAGTTACAGTCGGGGAGCCTACGAGCAGTACTTC. This sequence encodes CASSYSRGAYEQYF.

This clone was observed a single time. V and J are TRBV15 and TRBJ2-1, with TRBD2 matching 12 bases. The CDR3 spans 17 residues. Germline trimming cut 2 bases from V and 6 bases from J; bases unmatched to any gene: 8. CDR1 is LNHNV and CDR2 is YYDKDF in the germline V gene (reference sequence). CDR3 coding DNA: TGTGCCACCAGCAGACGTGGGACTAGCGGGCTTAGCAATGAGCAGTTCTTC. It is translated as CATSRRGTSGLSNEQFF.

The genes are TRBV5-1 and TRBJ1-4; D unresolved. The germline V gene encodes CDR1 SGHRS and CDR2 YFSETQ. The CDR3 has 14 amino acids. V shed 2 bases and J shed 6 bases, with 11 bases lying between them. The CDR3 loop reads CASSLGGLDEKLFF. CDR3 sequence (DNA): TGCGCCAGCAGCTTAGGAGGATTAGATGAAAAACTGTTTTTT.

This clone was found a few times. The J gene is TRBJ2-7, the V gene TRBV5-1, with D perhaps matching TRBD2 (5 bases). This CDR3 is 14 amino acids long. Trimming cost V 0 bases and J 2 bases, with 9 bases left between them. Germline lookup yields CDR1 SGHRS and CDR2 YFSETQ. The CDR3, as DNA: TGCGCCAGCAGCTTGGACGGGGATACCTACGAGCAGTACTTC. It specifies CASSLDGDTYEQYF. Based on the CDR3 plus reference TRBV5-1 and TRBJ2-7, the full variable domain is KAGVTQTPRYLIKTRGQQVTLSCSPISGHRSVSWYQQTPGQGLQFLFEYFSETQRNKGNFPGRFSGRQFSNSRSEMNVSTLELGDSALYLCASSLDGDTYEQYFGPGTRLTVT.

The chain is built from TRBV30 and TRBJ2-2, with D unresolved. CDR3 length: 13 residues. Germline CDR1 and CDR2: GTSNPN and SVGIG (reference sequence). Trimming shortened V by 4 bases and J by 1 base, and 7 bases separated the two germline ends. This CDR3 is CAWKAVNTGELFF. The CDR3 nucleotides read TGTGCCTGGAAGGCGGTGAACACCGGGGAGCTGTTTTTT.

The chain carries TRBV5-1 and TRBJ2-3; TRBD1 aligns across 9 bases. V shed 5 bases and J 4 bases; nucleotides not matched to a gene: 8. Germline loops: CDR1 SGHRS, CDR2 YFSETQ. The CDR3 extends over 15 amino acids. For the CDR3, the DNA is TGCGCCAGCAGTGGGACAGGGTTAATATCAGATACGCAGTATTTT. Protein product: CASSGTGLISDTQYF.

V usage is TRBV11-3 and J usage is TRBJ2-1; a possible D gene is TRBD2 (5 bases). This CDR3 comprises 16 residues. Trimming shortened V by 0 bases and J by 2 bases, and 11 bases separated the two germline ends. Germline-derived CDR1 and CDR2 are SGHNT and YENEEA. Here the CDR3 reads CASSLDLTEAYNEQFF. As DNA, the CDR3 is TGTGCCAGCAGCTTAGATCTAACGGAGGCCTACAATGAGCAGTTCTTC.